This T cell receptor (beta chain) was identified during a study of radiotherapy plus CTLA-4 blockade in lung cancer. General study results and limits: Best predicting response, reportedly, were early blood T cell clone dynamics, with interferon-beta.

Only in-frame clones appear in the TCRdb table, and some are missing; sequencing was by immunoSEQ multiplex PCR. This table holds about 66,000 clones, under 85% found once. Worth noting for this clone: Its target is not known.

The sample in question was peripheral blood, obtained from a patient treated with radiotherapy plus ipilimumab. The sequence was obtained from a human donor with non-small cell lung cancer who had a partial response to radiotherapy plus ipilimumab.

CDR3 residues: CASTPRGTATSYEQYF. The CDR3 DNA is TGCGCCAGCACCCCCCGGGGGACGGCAACCTCCTACGAGCAGTACTTC. The rearrangement uses TRBV5-1 and TRBJ2-7; a possible D gene is TRBD2 (6 bases). The CDR3 extends over 16 amino acids. The ends were cut back, 6 bases at V and 0 bases at J, with 19 bases in the middle. Germline CDR1 is SGHRS and CDR2 is YFSETQ.